The T cell receptor beta chain described here comes from a study of T cells in Graves' hyperthyroidism and ophthalmopathy. Broader study findings: Ophthalmopathy was identified by the model a median around 5.9 months ahead of onset.

This clonotype was found many times. The antigen is not known. TCR beta CDR3 sequences were amplified from RNA transcripts. When the TCR CDR3 underwent first-round RT-PCR, the HTBI primer set was used. TCRdb re-called the multiplex PCR reads with MiXCR, one entry per CDR3 protein. Altogether 500,000 to 650,000 distinct CDR3 sequences are present, less than 20% being singletons, with the ten largest covering roughly 44%. Sample: blood. The clonotype was recovered from a man in his forties or fifties with Graves' ophthalmopathy.

This chain's CDR3 is CASSLAWSTDTQYF. The CDR3 nucleotides read TGCGCCAGCAGCTTGGCCTGGAGCACAGATACGCAGTATTTT. The V and J genes are TRBV5-1 and TRBJ2-3; D gene unclear. CDR1 is SGHRS and CDR2 is YFSETQ in the germline V gene. This CDR3 contains 14 residues. V lost 0 bases and J lost 0, with 5 bases in between.